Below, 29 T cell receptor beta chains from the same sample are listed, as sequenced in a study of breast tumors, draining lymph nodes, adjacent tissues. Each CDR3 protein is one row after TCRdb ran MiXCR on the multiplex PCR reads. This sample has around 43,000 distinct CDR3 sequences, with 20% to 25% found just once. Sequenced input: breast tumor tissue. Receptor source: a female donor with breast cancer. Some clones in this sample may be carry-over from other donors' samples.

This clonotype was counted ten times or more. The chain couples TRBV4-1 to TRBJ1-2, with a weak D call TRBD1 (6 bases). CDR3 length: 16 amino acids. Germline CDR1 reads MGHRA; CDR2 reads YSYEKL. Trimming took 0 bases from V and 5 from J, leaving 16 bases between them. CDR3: CASSQEGGGAGYGYTF. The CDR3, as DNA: TGCGCCAGCAGCCAAGAAGGGGGGGGCGCTGGTTATGGCTACACCTTC.

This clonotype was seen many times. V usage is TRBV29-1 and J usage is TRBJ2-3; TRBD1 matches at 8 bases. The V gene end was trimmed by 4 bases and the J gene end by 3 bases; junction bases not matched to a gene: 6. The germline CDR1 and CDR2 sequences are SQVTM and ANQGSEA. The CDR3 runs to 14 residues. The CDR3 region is CSVAGGISTDTQYF. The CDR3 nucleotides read TGCAGCGTTGCAGGGGGCATTTCTACAGATACGCAGTATTTT.

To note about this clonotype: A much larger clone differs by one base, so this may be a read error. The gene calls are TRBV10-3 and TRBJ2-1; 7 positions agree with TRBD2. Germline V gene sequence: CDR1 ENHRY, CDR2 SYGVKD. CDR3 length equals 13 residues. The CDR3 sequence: CAISEPPGREHFF. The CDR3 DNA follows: TGTGCCATCAGTGAACCCCCGGGGCGGGAGCATTTCTTC.

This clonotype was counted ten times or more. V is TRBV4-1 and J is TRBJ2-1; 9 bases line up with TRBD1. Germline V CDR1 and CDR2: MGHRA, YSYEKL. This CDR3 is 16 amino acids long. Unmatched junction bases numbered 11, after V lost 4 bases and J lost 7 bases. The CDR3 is CASSRLPGQGGNEQFF. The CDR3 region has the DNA TGCGCCAGCAGCCGCCTTCCGGGACAGGGAGGAAATGAGCAGTTCTTC.

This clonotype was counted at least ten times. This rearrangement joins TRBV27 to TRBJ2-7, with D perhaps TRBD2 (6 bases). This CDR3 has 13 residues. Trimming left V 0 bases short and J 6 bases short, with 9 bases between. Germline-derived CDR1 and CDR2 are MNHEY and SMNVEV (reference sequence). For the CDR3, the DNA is TGTGCCAGCAGTTTATCGGCGGGGACCGAGCAGTACTTC. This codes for CASSLSAGTEQYF.

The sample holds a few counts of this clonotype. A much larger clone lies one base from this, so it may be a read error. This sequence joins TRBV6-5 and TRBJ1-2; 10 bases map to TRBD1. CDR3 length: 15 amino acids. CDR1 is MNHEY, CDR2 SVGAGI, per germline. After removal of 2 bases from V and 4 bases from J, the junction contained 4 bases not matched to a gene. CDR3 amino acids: CASSYRGQGVYGYTF. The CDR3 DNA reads TGTGCCAGCAGTTACAGAGGACAGGGGGTCTATGGCTACACCTTC.

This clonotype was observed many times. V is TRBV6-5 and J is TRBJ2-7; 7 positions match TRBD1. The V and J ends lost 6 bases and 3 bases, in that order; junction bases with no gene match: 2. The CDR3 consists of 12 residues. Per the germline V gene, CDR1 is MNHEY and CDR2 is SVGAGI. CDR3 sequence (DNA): TGTGCCAGCAGGACAGGGAACTACGAGCAGTACTTC. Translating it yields CASRTGNYEQYF.

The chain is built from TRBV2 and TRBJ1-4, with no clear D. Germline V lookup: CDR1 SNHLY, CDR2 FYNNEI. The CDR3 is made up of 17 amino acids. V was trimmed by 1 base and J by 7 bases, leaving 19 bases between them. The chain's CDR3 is CASSEGGGQLTSEKLFF. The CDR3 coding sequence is TGTGCCAGCAGTGAAGGTGGTGGGCAGTTAACGAGTGAAAAACTGTTTTTT.

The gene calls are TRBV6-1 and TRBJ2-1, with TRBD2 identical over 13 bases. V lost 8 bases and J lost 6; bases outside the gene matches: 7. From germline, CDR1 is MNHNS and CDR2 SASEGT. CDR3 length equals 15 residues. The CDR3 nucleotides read TGTGCCAGCTGGCCCGGGACTAGCGGGACCAATGAGCAGTTCTTC. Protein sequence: CASWPGTSGTNEQFF.

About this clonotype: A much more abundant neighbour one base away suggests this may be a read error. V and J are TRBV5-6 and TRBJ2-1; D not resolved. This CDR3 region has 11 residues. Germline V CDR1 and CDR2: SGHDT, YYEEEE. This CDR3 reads CASSLNNEQSF. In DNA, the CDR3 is TGTGCCAGCAGTCTAAACAATGAGCAGTCCTTC.

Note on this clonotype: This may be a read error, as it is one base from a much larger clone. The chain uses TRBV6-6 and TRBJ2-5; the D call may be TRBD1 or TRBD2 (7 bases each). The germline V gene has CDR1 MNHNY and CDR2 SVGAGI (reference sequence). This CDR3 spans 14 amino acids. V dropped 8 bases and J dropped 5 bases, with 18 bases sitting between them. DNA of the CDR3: TGTGCCAGCCATGCAGGGGGGGCTATGGAGACCCAGTACTTC. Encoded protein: CASHAGGAMETQYF.

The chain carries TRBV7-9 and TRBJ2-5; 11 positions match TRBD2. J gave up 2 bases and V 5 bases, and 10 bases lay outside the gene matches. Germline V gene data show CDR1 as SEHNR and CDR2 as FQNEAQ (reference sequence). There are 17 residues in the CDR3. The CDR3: CASSPRGTSGLQETQYF. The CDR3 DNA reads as TGTGCCAGCAGCCCCCGCGGGACTAGCGGTTTACAAGAGACCCAGTACTTC.

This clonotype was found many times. CDR3 protein: CSAKTGARSYTF. In nucleotides, the CDR3 is TGCAGTGCTAAGACAGGGGCTCGGAGCTACACCTTC. This chain joins TRBV20-1 and TRBJ1-2; 8 positions agree with TRBD1. Germline CDR1 DFQATT, CDR2 SNEGSKA (reference sequence). This CDR3 is 12 amino acids long. J lost 9 bases, V lost 4 bases, and 7 bases had no gene match.

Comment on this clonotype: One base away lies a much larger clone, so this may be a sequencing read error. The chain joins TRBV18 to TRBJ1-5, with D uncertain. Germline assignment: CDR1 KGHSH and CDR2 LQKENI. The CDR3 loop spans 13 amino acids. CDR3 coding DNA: TGTGCCAGCTCACCAAGAGAGAATCGGCCCCAGCATTTT. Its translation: CASSPRENRPQHF.

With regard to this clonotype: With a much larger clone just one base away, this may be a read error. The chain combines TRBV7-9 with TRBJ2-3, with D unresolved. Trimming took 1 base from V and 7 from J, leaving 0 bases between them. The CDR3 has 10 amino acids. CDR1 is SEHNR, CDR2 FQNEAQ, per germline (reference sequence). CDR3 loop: CASSLDTQYF. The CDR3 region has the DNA TGTGCCAGCAGCTTAGATACGCAGTATTTT.

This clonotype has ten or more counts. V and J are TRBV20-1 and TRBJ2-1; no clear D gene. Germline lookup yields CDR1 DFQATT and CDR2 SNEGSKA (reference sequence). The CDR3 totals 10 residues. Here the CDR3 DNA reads TGCAGCCCCGTTTACAATGAGCAGTTCTTC. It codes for CSPVYNEQFF.

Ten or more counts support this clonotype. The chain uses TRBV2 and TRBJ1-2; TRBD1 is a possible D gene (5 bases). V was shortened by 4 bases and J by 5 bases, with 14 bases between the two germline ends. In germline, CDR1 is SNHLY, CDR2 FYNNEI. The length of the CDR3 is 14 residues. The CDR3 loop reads CASSARDGIYGYTF. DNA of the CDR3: TGTGCCAGCAGTGCCAGGGACGGGATTTATGGCTACACCTTC.

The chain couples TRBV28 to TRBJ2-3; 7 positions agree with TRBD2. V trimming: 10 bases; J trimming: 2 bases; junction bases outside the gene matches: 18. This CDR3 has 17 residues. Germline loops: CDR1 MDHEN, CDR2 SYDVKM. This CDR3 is CAKNLASQRGYTDTQYF. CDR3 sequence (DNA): TGTGCCAAGAATCTGGCAAGTCAGCGGGGTTACACAGATACGCAGTATTTT.

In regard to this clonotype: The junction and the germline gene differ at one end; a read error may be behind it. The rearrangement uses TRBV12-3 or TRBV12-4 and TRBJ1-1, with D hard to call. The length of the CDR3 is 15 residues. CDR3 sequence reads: CASSYGGSLNAEAFF. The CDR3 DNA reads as TGTGCCAGCAGTTACGGTGGCTCCCTGAACGCTGAAGCTTTCTTT.

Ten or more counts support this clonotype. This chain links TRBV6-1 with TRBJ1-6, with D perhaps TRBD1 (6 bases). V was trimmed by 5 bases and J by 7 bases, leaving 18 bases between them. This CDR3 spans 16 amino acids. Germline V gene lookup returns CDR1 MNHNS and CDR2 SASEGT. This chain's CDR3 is CASSQNGQLGNSPLHF. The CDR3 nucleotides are TGTGCCAGCAGTCAGAACGGACAGTTAGGGAATTCACCCCTCCACTTT.

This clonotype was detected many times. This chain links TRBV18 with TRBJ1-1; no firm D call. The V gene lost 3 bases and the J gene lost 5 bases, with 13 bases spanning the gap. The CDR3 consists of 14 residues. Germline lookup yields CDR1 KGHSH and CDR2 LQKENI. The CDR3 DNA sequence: TGTGCCAGCTCACCGGATGTGGGAGGGACTGAAGCTTTCTTT. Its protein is CASSPDVGGTEAFF. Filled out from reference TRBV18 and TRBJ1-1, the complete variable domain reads NAGVMQNPRHLVRRRGQEARLRCSPMKGHSHVYWYRQLPEEGLKFMVYLQKENIIDESGMPKERFSAEFPKEGPSILRIQQVVRGDSAAYFCASSPDVGGTEAFFGQGTRLTVV.

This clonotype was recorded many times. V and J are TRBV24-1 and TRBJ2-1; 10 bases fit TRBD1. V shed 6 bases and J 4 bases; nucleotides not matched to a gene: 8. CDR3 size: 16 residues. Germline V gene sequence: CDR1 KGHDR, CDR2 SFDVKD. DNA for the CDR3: TGTGCCACCAGTAACTCCGGGACAGGGGTTTACAATGAGCAGTTCTTC. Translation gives CATSNSGTGVYNEQFF.

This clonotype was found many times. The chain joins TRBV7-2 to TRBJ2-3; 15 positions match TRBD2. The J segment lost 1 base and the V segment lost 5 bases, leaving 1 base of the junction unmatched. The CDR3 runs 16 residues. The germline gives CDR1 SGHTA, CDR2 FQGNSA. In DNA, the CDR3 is TGTGCCAGCAGCCGGACTAGCGGGGGGGGCACAGATACGCAGTATTTT. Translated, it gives CASSRTSGGGTDTQYF.

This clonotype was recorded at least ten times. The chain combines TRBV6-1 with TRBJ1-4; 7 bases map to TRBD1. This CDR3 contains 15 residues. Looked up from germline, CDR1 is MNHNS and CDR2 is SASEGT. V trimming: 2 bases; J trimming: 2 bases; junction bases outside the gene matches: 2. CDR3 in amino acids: CASSELQGTNEKLFF. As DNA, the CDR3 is TGTGCCAGCAGTGAACTACAGGGGACTAATGAAAAACTGTTTTTT.

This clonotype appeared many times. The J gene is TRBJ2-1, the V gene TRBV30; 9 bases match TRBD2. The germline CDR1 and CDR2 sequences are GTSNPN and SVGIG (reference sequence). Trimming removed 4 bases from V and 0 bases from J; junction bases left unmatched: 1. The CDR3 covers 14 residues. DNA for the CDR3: TGTGCCTGGAATAGCGGGAGCTCCTACAATGAGCAGTTCTTC. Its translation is CAWNSGSSYNEQFF.

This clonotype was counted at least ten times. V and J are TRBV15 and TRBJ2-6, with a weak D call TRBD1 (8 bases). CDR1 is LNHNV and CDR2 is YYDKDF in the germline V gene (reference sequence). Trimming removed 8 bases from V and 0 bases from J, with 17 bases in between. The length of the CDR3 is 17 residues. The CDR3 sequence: CATAEDRDYSGANVLTF. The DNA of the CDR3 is TGTGCCACCGCAGAGGACAGGGACTACTCTGGGGCCAACGTCCTGACTTTC.

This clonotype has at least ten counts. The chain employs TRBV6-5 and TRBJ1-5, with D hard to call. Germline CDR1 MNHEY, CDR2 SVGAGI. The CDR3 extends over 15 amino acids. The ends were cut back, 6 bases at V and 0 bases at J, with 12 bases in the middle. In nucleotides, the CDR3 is TGTGCCAGCAGCAGCGACGGGTATAGCAATCAGCCCCAGCATTTT. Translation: CASSSDGYSNQPQHF.

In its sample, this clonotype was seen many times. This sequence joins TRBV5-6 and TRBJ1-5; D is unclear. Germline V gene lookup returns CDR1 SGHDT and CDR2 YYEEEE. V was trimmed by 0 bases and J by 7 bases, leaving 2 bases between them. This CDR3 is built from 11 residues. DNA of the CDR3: TGTGCCAGCAGCTTGGCCCAGCCCCAGCATTTT. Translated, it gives CASSLAQPQHF.

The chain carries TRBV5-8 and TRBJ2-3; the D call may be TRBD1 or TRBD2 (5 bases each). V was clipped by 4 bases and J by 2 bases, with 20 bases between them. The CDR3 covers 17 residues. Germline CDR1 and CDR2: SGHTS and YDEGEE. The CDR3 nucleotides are TGTGCCAGCAGCCCTCCCTGGGGGATTGGGGACACAGATACGCAGTATTTT. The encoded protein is CASSPPWGIGDTDTQYF.